A selection of T cell receptor beta chains follows, all from one sample in a study of cytomegalovirus exposure and HLA in healthy donors. Produced via immunoSEQ multiplex PCR; TCRdb's table is partial and in-frame only. The table includes fewer than 75,000 clones, roughly 80% detected once. Input material: PBMCs. These receptors all stem from a woman between 25 and 40 years old in good health and CMV-seronegative. Each CDR3 is given with its conserved first and last residue. Each record gives: clone size, J gene, V gene, D gene, CDR3 protein, CDR3 DNA. The D gene is left open where the match is weak. Size is stated for part of the rows, as once, few or many counts, or as a class when the clone is expanded.

clone size: once; J gene: TRBJ1-2; V gene: TRBV29-1; D gene: TRBD1; CDR3 protein: CSVGTGANYGYTF; CDR3 DNA: TGCAGCGTTGGGACAGGGGCTAACTATGGCTACACCTTC
clone size: .; J gene: TRBJ1-4; V gene: TRBV7-9; D gene: TRBD1; CDR3 protein: CASSSNRGHEKLFF; CDR3 DNA: TGTGCCAGCAGCTCCAACAGGGGGCATGAAAAACTGTTTTTT
clone size: .; J gene: TRBJ2-5; V gene: TRBV7-3; D gene: TRBD2; CDR3 protein: CASSRTSGSSETQYF; CDR3 DNA: TGTGCCAGCAGTAGGACTAGCGGGAGTTCTGAGACCCAGTACTTC
clone size: .; J gene: TRBJ2-2; V gene: TRBV27; D gene: .; CDR3 protein: CASSLPGRGTGELFF; CDR3 DNA: TGTGCCAGCAGTTTACCGGGAAGAGGGACCGGGGAGCTGTTTTTT
clone size: .; J gene: TRBJ1-1; V gene: TRBV19; D gene: .; CDR3 protein: CASSQGGVISEAFF; CDR3 DNA: TGTGCCAGTAGTCAGGGAGGGGTAATCTCTGAAGCTTTCTTT
clone size: .; J gene: TRBJ2-1; V gene: TRBV14; D gene: .; CDR3 protein: CASSPHLTGGTYNEQFF; CDR3 DNA: TGTGCCAGCAGCCCCCACCTAACGGGGGGCACCTACAATGAGCAGTTCTTC
clone size: .; J gene: TRBJ1-1; V gene: TRBV11-2; D gene: .; CDR3 protein: CASSFAGFNTEAFF; CDR3 DNA: TGTGCCAGCAGCTTTGCAGGCTTTAACACTGAAGCTTTCTTT
clone size: .; J gene: TRBJ1-2; V gene: TRBV5-5; D gene: .; CDR3 protein: CASSLGFGGNGYTF; CDR3 DNA: TGTGCCAGCAGCTTGGGTTTTGGGGGCAATGGCTACACCTTC
clone size: few; J gene: TRBJ1-1; V gene: TRBV2; D gene: .; CDR3 protein: CASSVTGGETEAFF; CDR3 DNA: TGTGCCAGCAGCGTTACCGGGGGGGAAACTGAAGCTTTCTTT
clone size: .; J gene: TRBJ2-1; V gene: TRBV10-3; D gene: TRBD1; CDR3 protein: CAISGIGQGLTVGEQFF; CDR3 DNA: TGTGCCATCAGTGGGATCGGACAGGGTTTAACGGTGGGTGAGCAGTTCTTC
clone size: .; J gene: TRBJ2-5; V gene: TRBV5-6; D gene: TRBD2; CDR3 protein: CASSPRTSGYQETQYF; CDR3 DNA: TGTGCCAGCAGCCCCCGGACTAGCGGTTACCAAGAGACCCAGTACTTC
clone size: .; J gene: TRBJ1-1; V gene: TRBV28; D gene: .; CDR3 protein: CASSHQEAFF; CDR3 DNA: TGTGCCAGCAGTCATCAAGAAGCTTTCTTT
clone size: .; J gene: TRBJ1-2; V gene: TRBV7-2; D gene: TRBD1; CDR3 protein: CASSLMGQGNGYTF; CDR3 DNA: TGTGCCAGCAGCTTAATGGGACAGGGAAATGGCTACACCTTC
clone size: .; J gene: TRBJ1-2; V gene: TRBV19; D gene: .; CDR3 protein: CASSILRRNYGYTF; CDR3 DNA: TGTGCCAGTAGTATATTAAGGCGGAACTATGGCTACACCTTC
clone size: .; J gene: TRBJ1-2; V gene: TRBV6-5; D gene: TRBD1; CDR3 protein: CASSSTGSYGYTF; CDR3 DNA: TGTGCCAGCAGTTCGACAGGGTCCTATGGCTACACCTTC
clone size: .; J gene: TRBJ1-2; V gene: TRBV30; D gene: .; CDR3 protein: CAWSLWSLANYGYTF; CDR3 DNA: TGTGCCTGGAGCCTTTGGTCTTTAGCTAACTATGGCTACACCTTC
clone size: .; J gene: TRBJ1-1; V gene: TRBV30; D gene: TRBD1; CDR3 protein: CAWRDREDTEAFF; CDR3 DNA: TGTGCCTGGAGGGACAGGGAGGACACTGAAGCTTTCTTT
clone size: once; J gene: TRBJ2-3; V gene: TRBV4-1; D gene: TRBD1; CDR3 protein: CASSHGDRGTDTQYF; CDR3 DNA: TGCGCCAGCAGCCATGGGGACAGGGGAACAGATACGCAGTATTTT
clone size: few; J gene: TRBJ1-4; V gene: TRBV5-6; D gene: .; CDR3 protein: CASSLDNKNEKLFF; CDR3 DNA: TGTGCCAGCAGCTTGGACAATAAGAATGAAAAACTGTTTTTT
clone size: .; J gene: TRBJ2-7; V gene: TRBV23-1; D gene: TRBD1; CDR3 protein: CASSQRDSSYEQYF; CDR3 DNA: TGCGCCAGCAGTCAACGGGACAGCTCCTACGAGCAGTACTTC
clone size: .; J gene: TRBJ1-1; V gene: TRBV5-1; D gene: .; CDR3 protein: CASSAGGPMNTEAFF; CDR3 DNA: TGCGCCAGCAGCGCCGGCGGGCCCATGAACACTGAAGCTTTCTTT
clone size: .; J gene: TRBJ1-1; V gene: TRBV19; D gene: .; CDR3 protein: CASSPSGGGATEAFF; CDR3 DNA: TGCGCCAGTAGTCCCTCCGGGGGGGGCGCGACTGAAGCTTTCTTT
clone size: .; J gene: TRBJ2-3; V gene: TRBV6-1; D gene: TRBD2; CDR3 protein: CTSSGTSGRKSSTDTQYF; CDR3 DNA: TGTACCAGCAGTGGGACTAGCGGACGCAAATCTAGCACAGATACGCAGTATTTT
clone size: .; J gene: TRBJ2-3; V gene: TRBV6-1; D gene: TRBD2; CDR3 protein: CASSERLAGGLGTQYF; CDR3 DNA: TGTGCCAGCAGTGAGAGACTAGCGGGAGGCCTAGGTACGCAGTATTTT
clone size: .; J gene: TRBJ1-1; V gene: TRBV14; D gene: .; CDR3 protein: CASSQVRPGSNTEAFF; CDR3 DNA: TGTGCCAGCAGCCAGGTCAGACCAGGGTCGAACACTGAAGCTTTCTTT
clone size: .; J gene: TRBJ1-5; V gene: TRBV7-8; D gene: .; CDR3 protein: CATNDGGRNQPQHF; CDR3 DNA: TGTGCCACCAACGATGGCGGTCGCAATCAGCCCCAGCATTTT
clone size: .; J gene: TRBJ1-4; V gene: TRBV5-1; D gene: .; CDR3 protein: CASSLGAGGTNEKLFF; CDR3 DNA: TGCGCCAGCAGCTTGGGCGCAGGAGGAACTAATGAAAAACTGTTTTTT
clone size: .; J gene: TRBJ1-6; V gene: TRBV30; D gene: .; CDR3 protein: CAWKYGKHYNSPLHF; CDR3 DNA: TGTGCCTGGAAGTACGGGAAACACTATAATTCACCCCTCCACTTT
clone size: .; J gene: TRBJ2-2; V gene: TRBV7-2; D gene: TRBD2; CDR3 protein: CASSSGLAGVHGELFF; CDR3 DNA: TGTGCCAGCAGCTCGGGACTAGCGGGAGTACACGGGGAGCTGTTTTTT
clone size: .; J gene: TRBJ1-3; V gene: TRBV7-2; D gene: .; CDR3 protein: CASSPFETSSGNTIYF; CDR3 DNA: TGTGCCAGCAGCCCTTTCGAGACTTCTTCTGGAAACACCATATATTTT
clone size: .; J gene: TRBJ1-5; V gene: TRBV30; D gene: .; CDR3 protein: CAWSVQGQPQHF; CDR3 DNA: TGTGCCTGGAGTGTCCAGGGTCAGCCCCAGCATTTT
clone size: .; J gene: TRBJ1-5; V gene: TRBV2; D gene: TRBD1; CDR3 protein: CASGQGNQPQHF; CDR3 DNA: TGTGCCAGCGGACAGGGCAATCAGCCCCAGCATTTT
clone size: .; J gene: TRBJ2-4; V gene: TRBV30; D gene: .; CDR3 protein: CAWSVSRLRTTLAKNIQYF; CDR3 DNA: TGTGCCTGGAGTGTTTCCAGACTGCGAACGACCTTAGCCAAAAACATTCAGTACTTC
clone size: .; J gene: TRBJ1-3; V gene: TRBV7-6; D gene: .; CDR3 protein: CASSLEAGSGNTIYF; CDR3 DNA: TGTGCCAGCAGCTTAGAGGCGGGCTCTGGAAACACCATATATTTT
clone size: .; J gene: TRBJ1-3; V gene: TRBV18; D gene: .; CDR3 protein: CASSPPGRNTIYF; CDR3 DNA: TGTGCCAGCTCACCTCCGGGGAGAAACACCATATATTTT
clone size: .; J gene: TRBJ2-5; V gene: TRBV14; D gene: .; CDR3 protein: CASSQVGGAQETQYF; CDR3 DNA: TGTGCCAGCAGCCAAGTCGGTGGGGCTCAAGAGACCCAGTACTTC
clone size: .; J gene: TRBJ2-2; V gene: TRBV6-1; D gene: .; CDR3 protein: CASRTGLSGELFF; CDR3 DNA: TGTGCCAGCAGGACCGGACTATCCGGGGAGCTGTTTTTT
clone size: once; J gene: TRBJ1-5; V gene: TRBV2; D gene: .; CDR3 protein: CASSVGDSNQPQHF; CDR3 DNA: TGTGCCAGCAGTGTAGGAGATAGCAATCAGCCCCAGCATTTT
clone size: .; J gene: TRBJ1-2; V gene: TRBV7-3; D gene: .; CDR3 protein: CASSPGYANYGYTF; CDR3 DNA: TGTGCCAGCAGCCCAGGGTACGCTAACTATGGCTACACCTTC
clone size: .; J gene: TRBJ1-1; V gene: TRBV6-1; D gene: TRBD1; CDR3 protein: CASRKGTATEAFF; CDR3 DNA: TGTGCCAGCAGAAAAGGGACAGCCACTGAAGCTTTCTTT
clone size: .; J gene: TRBJ1-1; V gene: TRBV6-5; D gene: .; CDR3 protein: CASSYEGHTNTEAFF; CDR3 DNA: TGTGCCAGCAGTTACGAAGGACATACGAACACTGAAGCTTTCTTT
clone size: .; J gene: TRBJ1-1; V gene: TRBV5-1; D gene: TRBD1; CDR3 protein: CASSFRGLDTEAFF; CDR3 DNA: TGCGCCAGCAGCTTTAGGGGGCTGGACACTGAAGCTTTCTTT
clone size: .; J gene: TRBJ1-6; V gene: TRBV6-5; D gene: TRBD1; CDR3 protein: CASSSGGGDSPLHF; CDR3 DNA: TGTGCCAGCAGTTCAGGGGGTGGGGACTCACCCCTCCACTTT
clone size: .; J gene: TRBJ2-2; V gene: TRBV21-1; D gene: .; CDR3 protein: CASVLSGAYGTGELFF; CDR3 DNA: TGTGCCAGCGTCCTCTCCGGAGCGTACGGAACCGGGGAGCTGTTTTTT
clone size: .; J gene: TRBJ2-3; V gene: TRBV9; D gene: TRBD2; CDR3 protein: CASSVVGSGKGNTDTQYF; CDR3 DNA: TGTGCCAGCAGCGTAGTAGGTAGCGGGAAGGGAAACACAGATACGCAGTATTTT
clone size: .; J gene: TRBJ1-5; V gene: TRBV6-5; D gene: .; CDR3 protein: CASSETRTRPQHF; CDR3 DNA: TGTGCCAGCAGCGAGACCCGGACTCGGCCCCAGCATTTT
clone size: .; J gene: TRBJ1-1; V gene: TRBV19; D gene: .; CDR3 protein: CASSTPPDSFHTEAFF; CDR3 DNA: TGTGCCAGTAGTACCCCCCCGGACAGCTTCCACACTGAAGCTTTCTTT
clone size: .; J gene: TRBJ2-1; V gene: TRBV7-9; D gene: TRBD1; CDR3 protein: CASSLILGTGENEQFF; CDR3 DNA: TGTGCCAGCAGCTTAATCCTGGGGACAGGGGAGAATGAGCAGTTCTTC